The rows below give T cell receptor beta chains drawn from one sample of a study of vaccination effects on CD4 cells after COVID-19. The protocol was immunoSEQ multiplex PCR, while the TCRdb copy is restricted to in-frame clones and leaves out a portion. The sample records tens of thousands of clones, about four fifths being singletons. These TCRs are of unknown antigen specificity. Here the sequenced sample was CD4+ T cells from PBMCs cultured with a peptide pool, taken before COVID-19 vaccination. All receptors derive from a human donor who had a prior SARS-CoV-2 infection. CDR3s include the opening cysteine and the closing phenylalanine or tryptophan. A D gene is named only where the DNA matches it firmly. The size entry is marked missing in some rows and otherwise reads once, few, many or a size class.

d_gene,j_gene,len,v_gene,abundance,CDR3aa,CDR3nt
.,TRBJ1-2,13,TRBV5-1,.,CASSLESFGGYTF,TGCGCCAGCAGCTTGGAATCCTTCGGCGGCTACACCTTC
TRBD2,TRBJ2-1,16,TRBV5-1,.,CASSSRLAGVKNEQFF,TGCGCCAGCAGTTCAAGACTAGCGGGAGTGAAAAATGAGCAGTTCTTC
.,TRBJ1-1,14,TRBV3-1/TRBV3-2,once,CASSREGWNTEAFF,TGTGCCAGCAGCCGCGAGGGTTGGAACACTGAAGCTTTCTTT
TRBD1,TRBJ2-3,19,TRBV18,.,CASSPLNVRGTGGADTQYF,TGTGCCAGCTCACCACTAAACGTTCGAGGTACAGGGGGCGCAGATACGCAGTATTTT
.,TRBJ2-5,15,TRBV5-4,once,CASNRGVSRRETQYF,TGTGCCAGCAATAGGGGGGTGAGCCGGAGAGAGACCCAGTACTTC
.,TRBJ2-3,15,TRBV3-1/TRBV3-2,.,CASSQDDFRASTQYF,TGTGCCAGCAGCCAAGATGATTTCCGGGCGTCTACGCAGTATTTT
.,TRBJ2-7,13,TRBV18,.,CASSLGQNYEQYF,TGTGCCAGCTCACTGGGACAAAACTACGAGCAGTACTTC
.,TRBJ2-5,15,TRBV7-9,.,CASSPLAGQGETQYF,TGTGCCAGCAGCCCCCTCGCGGGGCAGGGGGAGACCCAGTACTTC
TRBD1,TRBJ1-2,14,TRBV7-2,.,CASSSPGQGYGYTF,TGTGCCAGCAGCTCACCGGGACAGGGATATGGCTACACCTTC
.,TRBJ2-2,12,TRBV3-1/TRBV3-2,.,CASSQNTGELFF,TGTGCCAGCAGCCAGAACACCGGGGAGCTGTTTTTT
TRBD1,TRBJ1-6,14,TRBV7-3,.,CASSLQGAGSPLHF,TGTGCCAGCAGCTTACAGGGGGCAGGGTCACCCCTCCACTTT
.,TRBJ1-1,14,TRBV29-1,.,CSVAEGLFNTEAFF,TGCAGCGTTGCTGAGGGGCTGTTTAACACTGAAGCTTTCTTT
TRBD1,TRBJ1-1,20,TRBV5-1,few,CASSPWTGVGLSLPTTEAFF,TGCGCCAGCAGCCCCTGGACAGGGGTTGGGTTGAGTCTCCCCACCACTGAAGCTTTCTTT
.,TRBJ1-3,15,TRBV28,few,CASSLFGLSGNTIYF,TGTGCCAGCAGTTTATTCGGGCTATCTGGAAACACCATATATTTT
TRBD2,TRBJ2-7,14,TRBV5-1,once,CASSQGLASYEQYF,TGCGCCAGCAGCCAGGGACTAGCTTCCTACGAGCAGTACTTC
TRBD1,TRBJ1-1,14,TRBV4-3,.,CASSRRGLATEAFF,TGCGCCAGCAGCCGAAGGGGGCTCGCCACTGAAGCTTTCTTT
.,TRBJ1-6,16,TRBV27,.,CASSPKMWGYNSPLHF,TGTGCCAGCAGCCCAAAAATGTGGGGGTATAATTCACCCCTCCACTTT
.,TRBJ2-2,13,TRBV7-3,.,CASSFHGSGELFF,TGTGCCAGCAGCTTTCATGGTTCCGGGGAGCTGTTTTTT
TRBD2,TRBJ2-2,16,TRBV24-1,.,CATSDWTSGRTGELFF,TGTGCCACCAGTGATTGGACTAGCGGGAGGACCGGGGAGCTGTTTTTT
.,TRBJ2-3,12,TRBV2,.,CASAGGTDTQYF,TGTGCCAGCGCAGGGGGCACAGATACGCAGTATTTT
TRBD2,TRBJ2-2,18,TRBV5-1,.,CASSFLAFSGGPTGELFF,TGCGCCAGCAGCTTCCTGGCTTTCAGCGGGGGTCCCACCGGGGAGCTGTTTTTT
.,TRBJ2-7,13,TRBV5-4,.,CASSLIYSYEQYF,TGTGCCAGCAGCTTGATCTATTCCTACGAGCAGTACTTC
TRBD1,TRBJ1-2,14,TRBV4-2,.,CASSLGDRVGGYTF,TGTGCCAGCAGCCTTGGGGACAGGGTCGGAGGCTACACCTTC